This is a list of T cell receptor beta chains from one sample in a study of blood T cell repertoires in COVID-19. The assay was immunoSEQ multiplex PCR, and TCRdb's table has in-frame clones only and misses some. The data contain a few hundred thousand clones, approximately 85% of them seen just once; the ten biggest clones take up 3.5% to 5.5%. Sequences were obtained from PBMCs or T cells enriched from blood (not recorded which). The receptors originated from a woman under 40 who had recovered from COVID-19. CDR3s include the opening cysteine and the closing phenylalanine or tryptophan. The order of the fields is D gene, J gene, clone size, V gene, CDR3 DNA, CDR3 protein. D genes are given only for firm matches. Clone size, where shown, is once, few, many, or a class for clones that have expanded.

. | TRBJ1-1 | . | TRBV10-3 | TGTGCCATCAGTGAGTCTGTTTTTCGCGTGGTGAACACTGAAGCTTTCTTT | CAISESVFRVVNTEAFF
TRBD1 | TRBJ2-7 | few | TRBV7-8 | TGTGCCAGCAGCTCACAGGGGACAGGGGTTTACGAGCAGTACTTC | CASSSQGTGVYEQYF
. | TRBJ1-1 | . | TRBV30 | TGTGCCTGGGCGGGACAAATGAACACTGAAGCTTTCTTT | CAWAGQMNTEAFF
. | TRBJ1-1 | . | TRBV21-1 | TGTGCCAGCAGCGAAACTAGGCCGAACACTGAAGCTTTCTTT | CASSETRPNTEAFF
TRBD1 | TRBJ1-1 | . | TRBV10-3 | TGTGCCACCGGGACAGCTAACACTGAAGCTTTCTTT | CATGTANTEAFF
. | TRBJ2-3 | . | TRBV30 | TGTGCCTCTGCAGACAGGCGCACAGATACGCAGTATTTT | CASADRRTDTQYF
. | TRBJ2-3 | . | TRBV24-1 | TGTGCCACCAGTGATTTGACCAGGGGCACAGATACGCAGTATTTT | CATSDLTRGTDTQYF
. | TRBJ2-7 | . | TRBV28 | TGTGCCAGCAGGAACACGATCTCCTACGAGCAGTACTTC | CASRNTISYEQYF
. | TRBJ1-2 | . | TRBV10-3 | TGTGCCATCAGTGAGCAGGGACAAAACTATGGCTACACCTTC | CAISEQGQNYGYTF
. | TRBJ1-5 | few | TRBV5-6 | TGTGCCAGCAGCTTTGCGGGCAGGCTCGATCAGCCCCAGCATTTT | CASSFAGRLDQPQHF
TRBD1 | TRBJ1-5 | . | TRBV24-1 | TGTGCCACCAGTGACCCCGGGACAGGGTACGGAGTCAATCAGCCCCAGCATTTT | CATSDPGTGYGVNQPQHF
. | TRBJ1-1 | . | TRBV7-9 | TGTGCCAGCAGCTTCAGGGGCGGGCCTGAAGCTTTCTTT | CASSFRGGPEAFF
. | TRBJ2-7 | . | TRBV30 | TGTGCCTGGAGCACAGGATCCGAGCAGTACTTC | CAWSTGSEQYF
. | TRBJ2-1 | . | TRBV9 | TGTGCCAGCAGCGTAGCTCCTAGAGCCTACAATGAGCAGTTCTTC | CASSVAPRAYNEQFF
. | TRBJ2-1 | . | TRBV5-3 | TGTGCCCCATGGGTGGCGGCCTCCTACAATGAGCAGTTCTTC | CAPWVAASYNEQFF
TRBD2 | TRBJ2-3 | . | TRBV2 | TGTGCCAGCAGTGTAGGGCGGGGGGCCGCGGATACGCAGTATTTT | CASSVGRGAADTQYF
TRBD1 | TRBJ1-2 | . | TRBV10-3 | TGTGCCATCAATTCGGACAGGGGGAACTATGGCTACACCTTC | CAINSDRGNYGYTF
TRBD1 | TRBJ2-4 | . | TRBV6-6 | TGTGCCAGCACCGATGCGGGACAGGGGGCAGACATTCAGTACTTC | CASTDAGQGADIQYF
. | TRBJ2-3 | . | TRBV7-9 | TGTGCCAGCAGCTACGGGGGCACAGATACGCAGTATTTT | CASSYGGTDTQYF
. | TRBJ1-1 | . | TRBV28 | TGTGCCAGCAGTTTAGTTATTTGGGGGGGGCGGGAGGCTGAAGCTTTCTTT | CASSLVIWGGREAEAFF
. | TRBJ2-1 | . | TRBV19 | TGTGCCAGTAGTCCCTGGAGCTCCTACAATGAGCAGTTCTTC | CASSPWSSYNEQFF
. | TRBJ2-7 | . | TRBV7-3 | TGTGCCAGCAGCCCCCAACCCCAGGGCGAGCAGTACTTC | CASSPQPQGEQYF
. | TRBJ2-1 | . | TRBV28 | TGTGCCAGCAGTTTAGACTTAGGAGACAGGTTCAATGAGCAGTTCTTC | CASSLDLGDRFNEQFF
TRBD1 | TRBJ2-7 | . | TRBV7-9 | TGTGCCAGCAGCGGTCAGACAGGGGTTGGCGAGCAGTACTTC | CASSGQTGVGEQYF
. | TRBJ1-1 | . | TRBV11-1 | TGTGCCAGCAGCTTAGGCCAGGGTGTGGAAGCGGCTTTCTTT | CASSLGQGVEAAFF
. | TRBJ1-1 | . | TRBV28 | TGTGCCAGCAGTTTATGGACAGGACAGTCCAAGGGAGCTTTCTTT | CASSLWTGQSKGAFF
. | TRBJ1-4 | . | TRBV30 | TGTGCCTGGGCTTCCTTATCGAATGAAAAACTGTTTTTT | CAWASLSNEKLFF
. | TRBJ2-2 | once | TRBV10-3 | TGTGCCATCAGCTACAGGGATTCCGGGGAGCTGTTTTTT | CAISYRDSGELFF
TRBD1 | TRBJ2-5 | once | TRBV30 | TGTGCCTGGAGTTTGACAGGGGGCGCGGAGACCCAGTACTTC | CAWSLTGGAETQYF
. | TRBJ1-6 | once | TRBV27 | TGTGCCAGCAGAAGCAGGGGAGCCTATAATTCACCCCTCCACTTT | CASRSRGAYNSPLHF
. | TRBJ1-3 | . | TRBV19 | TGTGCCAGTAGCCGGGGGTCGGCTGGAAACACCATATATTTT | CASSRGSAGNTIYF
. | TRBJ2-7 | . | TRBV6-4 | TGTGCCAGCAGTGACTCGGTCGCGGGCGACTACGAGCAGTACTTC | CASSDSVAGDYEQYF
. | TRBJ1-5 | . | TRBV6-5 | TGTGCCAGCAGGATCAGGGATAGCAATCAGCCCCAGCATTTT | CASRIRDSNQPQHF
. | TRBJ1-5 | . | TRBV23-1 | TGCGCCAGCAGTCAATCGTCTGTTGCAGAAGAGCCCCAGCATTTT | CASSQSSVAEEPQHF
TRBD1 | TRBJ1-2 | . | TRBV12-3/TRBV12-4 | TGTGCCAGCAGTTTAGCAGGGGGCAGTGGCTACACCTTC | CASSLAGGSGYTF